This is a list of T cell receptor beta chains from one sample in a study of cytomegalovirus exposure and HLA in healthy donors. Clones were sequenced by immunoSEQ multiplex PCR, and TCRdb holds only the in-frame ones, with some missing. The sample carries more than 200,000 clones, around 83% recorded once. The sample taken for sequencing was PBMCs. The receptors derive from a girl aged 5 to 17 in good health and CMV-seronegative. The CDR3 runs from the conserved cysteine through the conserved F or W. The order of the fields is clone size, J gene, V gene, D gene, CDR3 DNA, CDR3 protein. The D gene is left open where the match is weak. Expanded clones are given a class, and other clones once, few, many or no size at all.

- TRBJ2-3 TRBV5-1 TRBD2 TGCGCCAGCAGCTTGGGCGTAGCGGGCCCCGCCACAGATACGCAGTATTTT CASSLGVAGPATDTQYF
- TRBJ2-7 TRBV28 TRBD1 TGTGCCAGCAGTACGCGGACAGGGTTATACGAGCAGTACTTC CASSTRTGLYEQYF
- TRBJ1-2 TRBV27 - TGTGCCAGCAGTTTATCCCGGGACTATGGCTACACCTTC CASSLSRDYGYTF
- TRBJ2-7 TRBV6-5 TRBD2 TGTGCCAGCAGTTACGACCAGCGGGGCGCCTACGAGCAGTACTTC CASSYDQRGAYEQYF
- TRBJ1-3 TRBV13 - TGTGCCAGCAGCGAAGGAGGCCCCCTGACAGCGGGCGGAAACACCATATATTTT CASSEGGPLTAGGNTIYF
- TRBJ2-5 TRBV5-1 - TGCGCCAGCAGCTTACCGCGTGGGACCCAGTACTTC CASSLPRGTQYF
- TRBJ2-1 TRBV7-9 TRBD2 TGTGCCAGCAGCTCCCCCCAGCGGGGGGGGAATGAGCAGTTCTTC CASSSPQRGGNEQFF
- TRBJ1-5 TRBV6-6 - TGTGCCAGCAGTTACCAAAATCAGCCCCAGCATTTT CASSYQNQPQHF
few TRBJ2-3 TRBV28 - TGTGCCAGCAGTTTAACTAATCCAGATACGCAGTATTTT CASSLTNPDTQYF
- TRBJ2-7 TRBV7-6 TRBD1 TGTGCCAGCAGCTTATCTGACAGGGGGTTGGAGCAGTACTTC CASSLSDRGLEQYF
- TRBJ1-2 TRBV28 - TGTGCCAGCAGTTTGTATCGATCTAATGGCTACACCTTC CASSLYRSNGYTF
- TRBJ2-2 TRBV5-6 TRBD2 TGTGCCAGCAGCCTTAGAGGACTAGCGGCTAACACCGGGGAGCTGTTTTTT CASSLRGLAANTGELFF
- TRBJ1-2 TRBV27 TRBD1 TGTGCCAGCAGACCCCAGGGGGTTCTAAACTATGGCTACACCTTC CASRPQGVLNYGYTF
- TRBJ1-1 TRBV5-4 - TGTGCCAGCAGCGTGGACGGGGGGAACACTGAAGCTTTCTTT CASSVDGGNTEAFF
- TRBJ1-6 TRBV18 - TGTGCCAGCTCACCCGACAGCTTTAATTCACCCCTCCACTTT CASSPDSFNSPLHF
- TRBJ1-2 TRBV28 - TGTGCCAGCAGACCCCCGACAGGAGTCCATGGCTACACCTTC CASRPPTGVHGYTF
- TRBJ2-5 TRBV7-2 TRBD2 TGTGCCAGCAACCGGGGGGGCTTGGAGACCCAGTACTTC CASNRGGLETQYF